The 23 T cell receptor beta chains presented below share a single source sample, sequenced in a study of T cells in women clearing cervical HPV infection. The repertoire was sequenced with immunoSEQ multiplex PCR; TCRdb's copy has only in-frame clones and lacks some. The sample data list under 45,000 clones. Source material: blood buffy coat. The receptors were gathered from a woman between 18 and 75 years old with a cervical HPV16 infection that either progressed to CIN3+ or cleared (not recorded which).

As to this clone: The read terminates 3 residues before the CDR3 end, so the remaining end is supplied by the germline J gene. The chain carries TRBV7-2 and TRBJ2-5; 9 nucleotides align to TRBD2. Germline V gene data show CDR1 as SGHTA and CDR2 as FQGNSA. The J segment lost 3 bases and the V segment lost 2 bases, leaving 4 bases of the junction unmatched. This CDR3 region has 15 residues. The CDR3 bases that were read are TGTGCCAGCAGCTTAAATAGCGGGAGTAAAGAGACC. Its protein product is CASSLNSGSKET. The full CDR3 sequence reads CASSLNSGSKETQYF. Variable domain in full (rest from reference TRBV7-2 and TRBJ2-5): GAGVSQSPSNKVTEKGKDVELRCDPISGHTALYWYRQSLGQGLEFLIYFQGNSAPDKSGLPSDRFSAERTGGSVSTLTIQRTQQEDSAVYLCASSLNSGSKETQYFGPGTRLLVL.

Comments on this clone: The CDR3 is cut off 3 residues early in the read; its end comes from the germline J gene. This chain uses TRBV28 with TRBJ1-5; TRBD1 might be the D (5 bases). The CDR3 has 15 amino acids. In germline, CDR1 is MDHEN, CDR2 SYDVKM. Trimming pared 3 bases from V and 6 bases from J, leaving 15 bases between. The CDR3 DNA, read in part, is TGTGCCAGCAGTTTCGCCGGGGGAAGCGTTCAGCCC. It specifies CASSFAGGSVQP. The CDR3 in full is CASSFAGGSVQPQHF.

Of note for this clone: At one end, the junction sequence differs from germline, possibly due to a read error. Read sequence stops 3 residues before the CDR3 end, and the germline J gene provides the missing end. Within the sample, other DNA sequences also encode this same CDR3. The chain has TRBV5-6 and TRBJ1-3; TRBD1 is a possible D gene (5 bases). Germline V lookup: CDR1 SGHDT, CDR2 YYEEEE. The CDR3 contains 14 residues. CDR3 protein: CASSAPTDTNTIYF. The sequenced part of the CDR3 DNA is TGTGCCAGCAGCGCCCCGACAGATACGAACACA.

The sequenced part of the CDR3 DNA is TGTGCCAGCAGCGTAGGGCAGGGTAAGAACACTGAA. It yields the protein CASSVGQGKNTE. The full CDR3 protein reads CASSVGQGKNTEAFF. The chain employs TRBV9 and TRBJ1-1; a possible D gene is TRBD1 (5 bases). Sequencing ends 3 residues short of the CDR3 end; the germline J gene provides the rest. Looked up from germline, CDR1 is SGDLS and CDR2 is YYNGEE. The CDR3 totals 15 residues. Trimming stripped 0 bases from V and 1 base from J, with 10 bases between.

A remark on this clone: The CDR3 end lies 3 residues beyond the end of the read and is filled in from the germline J gene. The V gene is TRBV7-8, the J gene TRBJ2-7; TRBD2 aligns across 10 bases. Trimming at V came to 4 bases and at J to 3 bases, leaving 6 bases not matched to a gene. CDR1 and CDR2 (germline): SGHVS, FQNEAQ. This CDR3 spans 15 amino acids. The CDR3 sequence: CASSSPPSGSYEQYF. The covered CDR3 bases are TGTGCCAGCAGCTCCCCTCCTAGCGGGAGCTACGAG.

A note on this clone: The read falls 3 residues short of the CDR3 end, and the missing part is taken from the germline J gene. This chain links TRBV19 with TRBJ1-2; D remains ambiguous. The CDR3 extends over 13 amino acids. Germline-derived CDR1 and CDR2 are LNHDA and SQIVND (reference sequence). The CDR3 here is CASSIFDSYDYTF. The DNA read from the CDR3 is TGTGCCAGTAGTATCTTCGACTCCTACGAC.

As concerns this clone: The missing CDR3 end, 3 residues past where the read stops, is filled in from the germline J gene. The rearrangement joins TRBV19 to TRBJ1-2, with D perhaps matching TRBD1 (5 bases). CDR3 size: 13 residues. The germline CDR1 and CDR2 sequences are LNHDA and SQIVND (reference sequence). The CDR3 protein is CASSMGQGDGYTF. The CDR3 bases that were read are TGTGCCAGTAGTATGGGGCAGGGTGACGGC.

With respect to this clone: Sequencing ends 3 residues short of the CDR3 end; the germline J gene provides the rest. This chain connects TRBV20-1 to TRBJ1-2; D unresolved. CDR1 and CDR2 from the germline V gene are DFQATT and SNEGSKA (reference sequence). Trimming cost V 7 bases and J 3 bases, with 9 bases left between them. This CDR3 has 11 amino acids. The CDR3 reads CSGPPDYGYTF. The covered CDR3 bases are TGCAGTGGGCCCCCCGACTATGGC.

As regards this clone: The read ends 3 residues shy of where the CDR3 ends; the end is completed using the germline J gene. The gene calls are TRBV11-3 and TRBJ2-7; TRBD2 matches 8 bases. The ends lost 5 bases at V and 6 bases at J; junction bases unmatched: 9. Germline CDR1 is SGHNT and CDR2 is YENEEA. This CDR3 contains 14 residues. The CDR3 DNA, read in part, is TGTGCCAGCAGCCTTCTTGGGACTAGGCTCGAG. It codes for CASSLLGTRLE. The whole CDR3 region reads CASSLLGTRLEQYF.

As concerns this clone: The read halts 3 residues ahead of the CDR3 end, with the missing end drawn from the germline J gene. The chain employs TRBV6-2 or TRBV6-3 and TRBJ2-1; D unresolved. Trimming cost V 0 bases and J 4 bases, with 13 bases left between them. Germline V CDR1 and CDR2: MNHEY, SVGEGT. The CDR3 spans 16 residues. CDR3 protein: CASSYSIMAEYNEQFF. The CDR3 DNA, read in part, is TGTGCCAGCAGTTACTCGATCATGGCAGAATACAATGAG.

A remark on this clone: The sequenced fragment ends 3 residues before the CDR3 boundary, so the rest is inferred from the germline J gene. The V and J genes are TRBV20-1 and TRBJ1-4; D possibly corresponds to TRBD1 (6 bases). V lost 6 bases, J lost 4 bases, and 15 bases lay in between. CDR1 is DFQATT and CDR2 is SNEGSKA in the germline V gene (reference sequence). The CDR3 length is 14 residues. The sequenced CDR3 bases are TGCAGTGCCCCTACAGGGAATTTTAATGAAAAA. This translates into CSAPTGNFNEK. The whole CDR3 reads CSAPTGNFNEKLFF.

Concerning this clone itself: The read gets to within 3 residues of the CDR3 end, and the germline J gene fills in the rest. The chain joins TRBV10-3 to TRBJ2-7; TRBD2 agrees at 12 bases. This CDR3 has 16 amino acids. J gave up 3 bases and V 0 bases, and 3 bases lay outside the gene matches. Germline assignment: CDR1 ENHRY and CDR2 SYGVKD. CDR3 bases read: TGTGCCATCAGTGAGTCCAAGACTAGCGGGAGCTACGAG. Protein sequence: CAISESKTSGSYE. The CDR3 as a whole reads CAISESKTSGSYEQYF.

As regards this clone: Coverage ceases 3 residues before the CDR3 finishes, and the germline J gene fills in the end. The V gene is TRBV28, the J gene TRBJ1-4; 11 nucleotides agree with TRBD1. There are 14 residues in the CDR3. The germline V gene has CDR1 MDHEN and CDR2 SYDVKM. The V segment lost 6 bases and the J segment 8 bases; nucleotides outside the gene matches: 5. CDR3 residues: CASSTDRGQEKLFF. The sequenced part of the CDR3 DNA is TGTGCCAGCAGCACGGACAGGGGGCAAGAAAAA.

On this clone: From the germline J gene comes the end of the CDR3, since the read stops 3 residues before it. This rearrangement joins TRBV6-1 to TRBJ2-3; a possible D gene is TRBD1 (5 bases). CDR3 length: 15 amino acids. Trimming removed 2 bases from V and 6 bases from J, with 15 bases in between. Germline V gene sequence: CDR1 MNHNS, CDR2 SASEGT. The CDR3 DNA, read in part, is TGTGCCAGCAGTGAAAACGGCAGGGCACGGGATACG. It codes for CASSENGRARDT. The whole CDR3 region reads CASSENGRARDTQYF.

As regards this clone: The read terminates 3 residues ahead of where the CDR3 ends, so the germline J gene completes it. J is TRBJ2-3 and V is TRBV12-3 or TRBV12-4; D is uncertain. Trimming took 1 base from V and 0 from J, leaving 23 bases between them. The CDR3 length is 20 residues. CDR3 bases read: TGTGCCAGCAGTTTAGACGTGCGAGGAAGGGCGATCTCTAGCACAGATACG. It encodes CASSLDVRGRAISSTDT. The whole CDR3 protein is CASSLDVRGRAISSTDTQYF.

Concerning this clone: Read sequence stops 3 residues before the CDR3 end, and the germline J gene provides the missing end. The chain is built from TRBV11-3 and TRBJ2-7; the match to TRBD2 covers 11 bases. V lost 3 bases, J lost 0 bases, and 1 base stayed unmatched. The CDR3 runs 15 residues. CDR1 SGHNT and CDR2 YENEEA come from the germline V gene. CDR3 DNA (partial): TGTGCCAGCAGCTTTACTAGCGGGAGCTCCTACGAG. Encoded protein: CASSFTSGSSYE. The entire CDR3 is CASSFTSGSSYEQYF.

Details on this clone: From the germline J gene comes the end of the CDR3, since the read stops 3 residues before it. The V call is TRBV5-1, the J call TRBJ2-1; 8 nucleotides align to TRBD2. The CDR3 sequence is 15 residues long. Germline V gives CDR1 SGHRS, CDR2 YFSETQ. The trim removed 6 bases at V and 4 bases at J, leaving 9 bases unmatched. The part of the CDR3 DNA that was read is TGCGCCAGCAACCCGTGGGCTAGCGGGTACAATGAG. It is translated as CASNPWASGYNE. The entire CDR3 is CASNPWASGYNEQFF.

Remarks on this clone: Read sequence stops 3 residues before the CDR3 end, and the germline J gene provides the missing end. The chain recombines TRBV5-1 with TRBJ2-7, with unresolved D. The CDR3 runs to 14 residues. Germline values: CDR1 SGHRS, CDR2 YFSETQ. V lost 4 bases, J lost 4 bases, and 15 bases lay in between. CDR3 residues: CASSLDTGLYEQYF. The sequenced part of the CDR3 DNA is TGCGCCAGCAGCCTGGATACGGGTCTTTACGAG.

For this clone: The read halts 3 residues ahead of the CDR3 end, with the missing end drawn from the germline J gene. The chain employs TRBV5-5 and TRBJ1-1, with 9 bases matching TRBD1. The CDR3 contains 15 residues. The germline CDR1 and CDR2 sequences are SGHKS and YYEKEE (reference sequence). J lost 0 bases, V lost 2 bases, and 2 bases had no gene match. The part of the CDR3 DNA that was read is TGTGCCAGCAGCTTACACAGGGGGCTGAACACTGAA. Amino acids: CASSLHRGLNTE. The entire CDR3 sequence reads CASSLHRGLNTEAFF.

As to this clone: The sequenced fragment ends 3 residues before the CDR3 boundary, so the rest is inferred from the germline J gene. The V gene is TRBV9, the J gene TRBJ2-1, with TRBD2 matching 11 bases. The V gene's germline CDR1 is SGDLS and CDR2 YYNGEE. The CDR3 extends over 15 amino acids. V dropped 0 bases and J dropped 9; count of bases not matched to a gene: 5. The part of the CDR3 DNA that was read is TGTGCCAGCAGCGTAGCTAGCGGGAGGTTCGGTGAG. Residues: CASSVASGRFGE. The complete CDR3 sequence is CASSVASGRFGEQFF.

A word on this clone: The DNA ends 3 residues before the CDR3 does, and the rest of the CDR3 is filled in from the germline J gene. This chain uses TRBV20-1 with TRBJ2-4, with 11 bases matching TRBD1. The germline CDR1 and CDR2 sequences are DFQATT and SNEGSKA (reference sequence). CDR3 length equals 13 residues. The chain's CDR3 is CSAKGQGVETQYF. The CDR3 bases that were read are TGCAGTGCTAAGGGACAGGGGGTAGAGACT.

About this clone itself: The observed sequence ends 3 residues before the CDR3 terminus, with the missing tail filled in from the germline J gene. This chain uses TRBV5-6 with TRBJ1-2, with 7 bases aligning to TRBD1. Germline CDR1 and CDR2: SGHDT and YYEEEE. This CDR3 contains 14 residues. Trimming at V came to 4 bases and at J to 6 bases, leaving 9 bases not matched to a gene. CDR3 DNA (partial): TGTGCCAGCAGCCAGGGACAGTTACGACATGGC. This encodes CASSQGQLRHG. The entire CDR3 protein is CASSQGQLRHGYTF.

On this clone: The sequence runs out 3 residues before the end of the CDR3; the remainder is reconstructed from the germline J gene. The V gene is TRBV10-3, the J gene TRBJ2-6; possibly TRBD2 for D (7 bases). CDR1 is ENHRY, CDR2 SYGVKD, per germline. Between the trimmed V and J ends, which lost 4 bases and 4 bases, there was a span of 20 bases. The CDR3 runs to 18 residues. CDR3 region: CAISAQGGRRPGANVLTF. The covered CDR3 bases are TGTGCCATCAGTGCACAGGGAGGGCGCCGGCCCGGGGCCAACGTC.